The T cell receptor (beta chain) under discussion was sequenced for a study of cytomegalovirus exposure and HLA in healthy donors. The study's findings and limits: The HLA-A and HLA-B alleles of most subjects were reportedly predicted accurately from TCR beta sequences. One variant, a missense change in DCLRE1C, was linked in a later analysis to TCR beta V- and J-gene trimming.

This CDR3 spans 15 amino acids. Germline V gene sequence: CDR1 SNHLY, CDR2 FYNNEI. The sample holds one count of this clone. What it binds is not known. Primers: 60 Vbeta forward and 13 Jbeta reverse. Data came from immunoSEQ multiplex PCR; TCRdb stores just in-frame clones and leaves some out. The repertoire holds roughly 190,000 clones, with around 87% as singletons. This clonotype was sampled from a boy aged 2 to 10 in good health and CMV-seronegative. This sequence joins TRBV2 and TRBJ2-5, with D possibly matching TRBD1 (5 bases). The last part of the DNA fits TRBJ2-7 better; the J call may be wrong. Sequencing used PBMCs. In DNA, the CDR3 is TGTGCCAGCAGTGAAGCGGGGCAAGACTCCTACGAGCAGTACTTC. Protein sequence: CASSEAGQDSYEQYF.